This section outlines one T cell receptor (beta chain) sequence together with its context. Its antigen is undetermined. Sequencing involved patients with CD8+CD57+ cell expansion previously shown by flow cytometry. Patients had not yet gotten any therapy when their blood was taken for sampling. This entry belongs to a study of CD8+CD57+ T cells in acquired aplastic anemia. On the study more broadly: Recorded DNA amounts for sorted CD4+ and CD8+ cells had an average of approximately 3 ug. Study observations and caveats: Both patients and controls carried the same twenty-nine CD8+ CDR3 sequences.

The CDR3 is made up of 12 amino acids. V was shortened by 6 bases and J by 6 bases, with 11 bases between the two germline ends. The germline V gene has CDR1 SNHLY and CDR2 FYNNEI. Genomic DNA templated the TCR beta VDJ and CDR3 profiling. TCRdb ran MiXCR on the reads and lists one entry per CDR3 protein. The sample shows 150,000 to 200,000 distinct CDR3 sequences, more than 45% of them seen only once. The TCR originated in a human donor with aplastic anemia. The V gene is TRBV2, the J gene TRBJ1-1, with D hard to call. Sequenced sample: sorted CD4+, CD8+, or CD8+CD57+ T cells (not recorded which) from PBMCs. The CDR3, as DNA: TGTGCCAGCAGGGTCGAGTTGGCTGAAGCTTTCTTT. It encodes CASRVELAEAFF.